The 9 T cell receptor beta chains below all came from one sample that was sequenced in a study of OX40 agonist ivuxolimab in advanced cancers. Produced via immunoSEQ multiplex PCR; TCRdb's table is partial and in-frame only. This table holds 100,000 to 150,000 clones, about 90% found once. Here the sequenced sample was CD4+ or CD8+ T cells sorted from blood, taken in a trial of the OX40 agonist ivuxolimab. All receptors derive from an adult with an advanced solid tumor such as melanoma, head and neck, liver or kidney cancer.

This chain connects TRBV28 to TRBJ1-1, with 8 bases lining up with TRBD1. CDR3 length: 15 amino acids. Germline V gene data show CDR1 as MDHEN and CDR2 as SYDVKM. After removal of 5 bases from V and 4 bases from J, the junction contained 9 bases not matched to a gene. CDR3 loop: CASSPGQGSITEAFF. For the CDR3, the DNA is TGTGCCAGCAGTCCCGGACAGGGAAGTATCACTGAAGCTTTCTTT.

The gene calls are TRBV6-1 and TRBJ2-5; maybe TRBD2 (6 bases). Trimming took 4 bases from V and 4 from J, leaving 19 bases between them. Per germline, CDR1 MNHNS and CDR2 SASEGT. This CDR3 has 16 amino acids. CDR3 DNA: TGTGCCAGCAGTGTCCCGCGGGACGCCGTGGGAGAGACCCAGTACTTC. As protein: CASSVPRDAVGETQYF.

The J gene is TRBJ2-5, the V gene TRBV11-2, with 10 positions matching TRBD2. The germline V gene has CDR1 SGHAT and CDR2 FQNNGV. CDR3 size: 13 residues. With 8 bases clipped from V and 3 bases from J, the junction kept 3 bases outside the gene matches. The CDR3 protein is CASSGTSEETQYF. The CDR3 DNA is TGTGCCAGCTCTGGGACTAGCGAAGAGACCCAGTACTTC.

V usage is TRBV7-2 and J usage is TRBJ2-7, with 14 bases lining up with TRBD2. Looked up from germline, CDR1 is SGHTA and CDR2 is FQGNSA. The CDR3 has 16 amino acids. The ends lost 3 bases at V and 4 bases at J; junction bases unmatched: 5. The CDR3 DNA sequence: TGTGCCAGCAGCTTGAGACTAGCGGGAGGGCCGTACGAGCAGTACTTC. It translates to CASSLRLAGGPYEQYF.

The V gene is TRBV9, the J gene TRBJ1-2, with TRBD1 identical over 7 bases. Germline V CDR1 and CDR2: SGDLS, YYNGEE. V was clipped by 0 bases and J by 4 bases; unmatched bases: 3. The CDR3 covers 14 residues. The DNA of the CDR3 is TGTGCCAGCAGCGTAGAAGGGGGCGCCTATGGCTACACCTTC. Its protein product is CASSVEGGAYGYTF.

The J gene is TRBJ1-2, the V gene TRBV5-6, with no clear D. The V end was cut by 5 bases, the J end by 6 bases, with 11 bases between. The V gene's germline CDR1 is SGHDT and CDR2 YYEEEE. This CDR3 region has 12 residues. The CDR3: CASSLPQDGYTF. DNA for the CDR3: TGTGCCAGCAGTTTACCTCAAGATGGCTACACCTTC.

The chain couples TRBV5-4 to TRBJ2-5; 7 bases line up with TRBD1. The germline gives CDR1 SGHNT, CDR2 YYREEE (reference sequence). V lost 4 bases, J lost 5 bases, and 8 bases stayed unmatched. The CDR3 sequence is 14 residues long. The CDR3 is CASSKTGPGETQYF. The CDR3, as DNA: TGTGCCAGCAGCAAGACAGGGCCGGGGGAGACCCAGTACTTC.

V gene TRBV7-9 combines with J gene TRBJ2-7, with D hard to call. The CDR3 is 13 amino acids. With 7 bases removed from V and 1 base from J, the gap between germline ends came to 11 bases. Germline V gives CDR1 SEHNR, CDR2 FQNEAQ (reference sequence). DNA for the CDR3: TGTGCCAGCACTGACCCCCTGTCCTACGAGCAGTACTTC. This translates into CASTDPLSYEQYF. Supplemented by reference TRBV7-9 and TRBJ2-7, the full variable domain reads DTGVSQNPRHKITKRGQNVTFRCDPISEHNRLYWYRQTLGQGPEFLTYFQNEAQLEKSRLLSDRFSAERPKGSFSTLEIQRTEQGDSAMYLCASTDPLSYEQYFGPGTRLTVT.

The chain combines TRBV29-1 with TRBJ1-3; D is unresolved. The CDR3 sequence is 13 residues long. Germline CDR1 is SQVTM and CDR2 is ANQGSEA. Deletions cut 1 base from V and 4 bases from J, with 8 bases between. The CDR3 loop reads CSVEGGNGNTIYF. In DNA form, the CDR3 reads TGCAGCGTTGAAGGAGGGAACGGAAACACCATATATTTT.